This TCR beta chain emerged from a study of T cells and Merkel cell carcinoma outcomes. Turning to this clone: As yet, its antigen is unknown.

The protocol was immunoSEQ multiplex PCR, while the TCRdb copy is restricted to in-frame clones and leaves out a portion. The sample consists of about 15,000 clones, approximately 80% of them appearing once. The germline V gene encodes CDR1 MNHEY and CDR2 SVGAGI. V gave up 0 bases and J gave up 6 bases, with 9 bases separating them. This CDR3 spans 13 amino acids. Study-wide results and caveats: In Merkel cell carcinoma, repertoire and T-cell density reportedly predicted outcomes.

This TCR came from a human donor with Merkel cell carcinoma. The V call is TRBV6-5, the J call TRBJ2-7; tentatively, D is TRBD2 (5 bases). Input material: tumor tissue from Merkel cell carcinoma. The CDR3 protein is CASSYSGESEQYF. The DNA of the CDR3 is TGTGCCAGCAGTTACTCGGGAGAGAGCGAGCAGTACTTC.